This TCR beta chain originates from a study of blood T cell repertoires in COVID-19. About the research overall: The United States, Italy and Spain provided the acute and convalescent COVID-19 samples.

Trimming took off 3 bases at V and 9 bases at J, with 13 bases between the two ends. The germline V gene has CDR1 SGDLS and CDR2 YYNGEE. The CDR3 runs 13 residues. Study processing details: The assay estimated nucleated cells by amplifying reference gene primers. TCRdb's copy holds only in-frame clones and misses some; the assay was immunoSEQ multiplex PCR. From that table come the V and J calls and clone size; the DNA was used to work out D and trimming. The sample contains about 270,000 clones, 75% to 95% of which appear only once. Exposed volunteers were people who met a COVID-19 case within 2 weeks before study entry.

Material: PBMCs or T cells enriched from blood (not recorded which). V is TRBV9 and J is TRBJ1-3; D ambiguous. The TCR sequence derives from a man aged 40-55 years who had been exposed to COVID-19. CDR3 bases: TGTGCCAGCAGCGCCCTAACAGAAAGCACCATATATTTT. Residues: CASSALTESTIYF.